A selection of T cell receptor beta chains follows, all from one sample in a study of control samples from healthy donors and cancer patients. Sequenced by immunoSEQ multiplex PCR; TCRdb stores in-frame clones only, minus some. Of around 230,000 clones in the sample, about 94% are singletons; the top ten hold approximately 1.4%. The sequencing input was blood. The receptors shown here come from a man over 45 in good health. Both conserved end residues are part of each CDR3.

v_call	j_call	cdr3_aa
TRBV2	TRBJ1-4	CASIRGSGEKLFF
TRBV21-1	TRBJ2-2	CASSKGTGYGRNTGELFF
TRBV7-9	TRBJ2-5	CASITRVGETQYF
TRBV4-1	TRBJ1-2	CASSREGRNYGYTF
TRBV24-1	TRBJ2-3	CATSDRRTVDTQYF
TRBV19	TRBJ1-2	CASKAGVAPNYGYTF
TRBV27	TRBJ1-5	CASSLRRISTPQHF
TRBV5-5	TRBJ1-5	CASSLVGTTGQPQHF
TRBV30	TRBJ2-3	CARSGGTDTQYF
TRBV5-1	TRBJ2-1	CASSTQGFSNEQFF
TRBV11-2	TRBJ1-1	CASSLDPVMNTEAFF
TRBV5-1	TRBJ2-1	CASSLFSSGGNNEQFF
TRBV15	TRBJ2-5	CATTPGQGQETQYF
TRBV19	TRBJ2-7	CASRSGSSYEQYF
TRBV14	TRBJ2-5	CASSQFPGAGRETQYF
TRBV18	TRBJ2-1	CASSLLAASYNEQFF
TRBV9	TRBJ1-1	CASSPKRGGMNTEAFF
TRBV5-4	TRBJ2-1	CASSSAGQGAHNEQFF
TRBV15	TRBJ1-1	CATSRGAGPNTEAFF
TRBV29-1	TRBJ2-2	CSVSANTGELFF
TRBV3-1/TRBV3-2	TRBJ1-4	CASSQRGAEGKLFF
TRBV7-9	TRBJ1-5	CASSPALNQPQHF
TRBV18	TRBJ1-5	CASSPYSNQPQHF
TRBV7-8	TRBJ1-5	CASSLDRNQPQHF
TRBV5-1	TRBJ2-7	CASSLAGQGRHEQYF
TRBV5-5	TRBJ2-1	CASSLSLWGSYNEQFF
TRBV20-1	TRBJ2-2	CSASPGAGELFF
TRBV6-5	TRBJ2-7	CASSYPGSREQYF
TRBV5-8	TRBJ1-2	CASSLIGGTNGYTF
TRBV5-1	TRBJ1-4	CASSLGGSNEKLFF
TRBV5-1	TRBJ1-3	CASSPDDSTGSSGNTIYF
TRBV5-1	TRBJ2-5	CASMSQQETQYF
TRBV5-8	TRBJ1-4	CASNRGPPLTNEKLFF
TRBV19	TRBJ2-7	CASSSPRGQDAYEQYF
TRBV19	TRBJ2-2	CASRVHVSGTSNTGELFF
TRBV2	TRBJ2-1	CASSDSVGEQFF
TRBV7-2	TRBJ1-2	CASSSSDRGKGYTF
TRBV6-2/TRBV6-3	TRBJ2-3	CASSPGSDTQYF
TRBV18	TRBJ2-1	CASSPIMTSGASYNEQFF
TRBV6-5	TRBJ1-2	CASSRGTGKNYGYTF
TRBV7-9	TRBJ1-1	CASKSTDTEAFF
TRBV5-4	TRBJ1-1	CASNLQGRVEAFF
TRBV29-1	TRBJ2-4	CSVAGLSGGVSAKNIQYF
TRBV28	TRBJ1-2	CASSLPNFSYGYTF
TRBV14	TRBJ1-6	CASSQLRGGSPLHF